These 8 T cell receptor beta chains came from one sample sequenced in a study of STAT5B mutations in CD4+ large granular lymphocyte leukemia. Profiled with immunoSEQ multiplex PCR; TCRdb holds only in-frame clones, not every one. The sample holds roughly 30,000 clones, roughly 70% seen once. The sample taken for sequencing was CD4+ T cells from blood buffy coats. The receptors were gathered from a human donor in good health.

A few counts support this clone. The chain couples TRBV2 to TRBJ1-5, with 11 nucleotides matching TRBD1. J was trimmed by 6 bases and V by 8 bases; bases with no gene match: 9. The CDR3 totals 15 residues. CDR1 is SNHLY, CDR2 FYNNEI, per germline. Written as DNA, the CDR3 is TGTGCCAGCGGGGTAGGACAGGGGGCGATTCAGCCCCAGCATTTT. Amino acids: CASGVGQGAIQPQHF.

V and J are TRBV11-1 and TRBJ2-7; D is possibly TRBD1 (7 bases). This CDR3 region has 19 residues. Germline V CDR1 and CDR2: SGHAT, FQDESV (reference sequence). V was pared by 3 bases and J by 4 bases, with 28 bases between. As DNA, the CDR3 is TGTGCCAGCAGCTTTTCGCGGGGCTGGACAGGATCCCTACCTTACGAGCAGTACTTC. Its translation is CASSFSRGWTGSLPYEQYF.

This clone turned up a few times. The chain is built from TRBV7-6 and TRBJ1-2; D remains ambiguous. V lost 4 bases to trimming and J lost 6 bases, with 15 bases between them. The germline gives CDR1 SGHVS, CDR2 FNYEAQ. The length of the CDR3 is 14 residues. CDR3: CASSSSAGLDGYTF. The CDR3 coding sequence is TGTGCCAGCAGCTCATCCGCCGGACTAGATGGCTACACCTTC.

The J gene is TRBJ2-5, the V gene TRBV5-1; D possibly matches TRBD1 or TRBD2 (5 bases each). Germline V gives CDR1 SGHRS, CDR2 YFSETQ. V was trimmed by 5 bases and J by 2 bases, leaving 16 bases between them. The CDR3 covers 15 residues. In DNA form, the CDR3 reads TGCGCCAGCAGGAGGGAAGGGGCAGGGCAAGAGACCCAGTACTTC. This sequence encodes CASRREGAGQETQYF.

The gene calls are TRBV29-1 and TRBJ1-1; D is unclear. This CDR3 comprises 12 residues. Germline lookup yields CDR1 SQVTM and CDR2 ANQGSEA. V gave up 7 bases and J gave up 1 base, with 10 bases separating them. CDR3 nucleotides: TGCAGCGCCGGACGGTCGAACACTGAAGCTTTCTTT. It codes for CSAGRSNTEAFF.

This clone was counted between two and nine times. The V call is TRBV28, the J call TRBJ1-2; D uncertain. This CDR3 contains 8 residues. The V and J ends lost 11 bases and 8 bases respectively, with 6 bases between them. Looked up from germline, CDR1 is MDHEN and CDR2 is SYDVKM. This CDR3 is CAVEGYTF. The DNA of the CDR3 is TGTGCCGTGGAAGGCTACACCTTC.

The gene calls are TRBV7-2 and TRBJ2-3; TRBD2 matches 9 bases. The CDR3 has 17 residues. The V segment lost 3 bases and the J segment 0 bases; nucleotides outside the gene matches: 7. Germline V gene sequence: CDR1 SGHTA, CDR2 FQGNSA. This chain's CDR3 is CASSFGGGAGSTDTQYF. The CDR3 DNA follows: TGTGCCAGCAGCTTCGGCGGGGGGGCCGGTAGCACAGATACGCAGTATTTT.

This chain links TRBV9 with TRBJ2-5; 7 bases line up with TRBD2. The germline CDR1 and CDR2 sequences are SGDLS and YYNGEE. V trimming: 4 bases; J trimming: 4 bases; junction bases outside the gene matches: 7. The CDR3 has 14 residues. CDR3 in DNA: TGTGCCAGCAGCCCCCGGGCTAGCGGAGAGACCCAGTACTTC. Residues: CASSPRASGETQYF. Using reference TRBV9 and TRBJ2-5 for the parts outside the CDR3, the full variable domain is DSGVTQTPKHLITATGQRVTLRCSPRSGDLSVYWYQQSLDQGLQFLIQYYNGEERAKGNILERFSAQQFPDLHSELNLSSLELGDSALYFCASSPRASGETQYFGPGTRLLVL.